This note documents a single TCR beta chain sequence. What it binds is unknown. The entry originates in a study of blood T cells in healthy people across ages. General study findings and limits: Leaving the PBMCs unsorted stopped any conclusive comparison of naive versus antigen-experienced cells. The study found more naive CD4+ cells and higher diversity in long-lived than aged donors.

Through a sample-barcoded 5' primer and a J-beta primer mix, a second PCR was run for about 6 to 11 cycles. TCRdb re-called the 5' RACE reads with MiXCR, one entry per CDR3 protein. The data contain 780,000 or so distinct CDR3 sequences, roughly 53% of them singletons. This CDR3 is 16 amino acids long. V trimming: 4 bases; J trimming: 1 base; junction bases outside the gene matches: 10. Germline V CDR1 and CDR2: DFQATT, SNEGSKA (reference sequence). The TCR comes from a man at least 80 years old in good health. V usage is TRBV20-1 and J usage is TRBJ2-1; 7 positions match TRBD2. Material: blood. The CDR3 region has the DNA TGCAGTGCTACGTCCCAGGCGGGAGCTTCCTACAATGAGCAGTTCTTC. This gives the protein CSATSQAGASYNEQFF.